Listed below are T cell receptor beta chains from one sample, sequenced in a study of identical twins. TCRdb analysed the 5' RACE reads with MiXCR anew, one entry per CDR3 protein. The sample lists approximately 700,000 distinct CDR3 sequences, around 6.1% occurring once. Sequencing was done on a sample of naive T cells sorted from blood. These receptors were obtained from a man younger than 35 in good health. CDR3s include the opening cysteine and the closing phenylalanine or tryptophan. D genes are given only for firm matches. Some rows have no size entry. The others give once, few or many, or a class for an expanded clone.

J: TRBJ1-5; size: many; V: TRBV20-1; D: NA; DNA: TGCAGTGCTAGAGATCTCGAGGAGAGTGGCAATCAGCCCCAGCATTTT; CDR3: CSARDLEESGNQPQHF
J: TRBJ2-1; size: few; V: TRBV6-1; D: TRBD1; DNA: TGTGCCACCCTTGTACAGGGGACCCGGGAGCAGTTCTTC; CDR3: CATLVQGTREQFF
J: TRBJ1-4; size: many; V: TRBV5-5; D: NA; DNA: TGTGCCAGCAGCAAAGGGACGGCTACAACAACTAATGAAAAACTGTTTTTT; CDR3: CASSKGTATTTNEKLFF
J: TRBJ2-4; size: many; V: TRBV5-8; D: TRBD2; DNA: TGTGCCAGCAGCTTGGAAAGGCTAGCGGTAGCCAAAAACATTCAGTACTTC; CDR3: CASSLERLAVAKNIQYF
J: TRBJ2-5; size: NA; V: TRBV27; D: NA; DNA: TGTGCCAGCAGTGTCAGGGTCGGGGAGACCCAGTACTTC; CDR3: CASSVRVGETQYF
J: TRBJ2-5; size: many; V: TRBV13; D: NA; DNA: TGTGCCAGCAGCCGTTTCCCGGGCCACCAAGAGACCCAGTACTTC; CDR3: CASSRFPGHQETQYF
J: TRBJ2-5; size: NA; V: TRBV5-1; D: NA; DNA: TGCGCCAGCAGCTTTGGTGAGGGCCTGGAGACCCAGTACTTC; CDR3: CASSFGEGLETQYF
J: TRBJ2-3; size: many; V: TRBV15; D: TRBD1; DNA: TGTGCCACCAGCAGAGATTTGACAGGGGGCACAGATACGCAGTATTTT; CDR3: CATSRDLTGGTDTQYF
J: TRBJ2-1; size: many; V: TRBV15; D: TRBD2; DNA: TGTGCCACCAGCAGAGATCACGGACTAGTTATCAGGGAGCAGTTCTTC; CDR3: CATSRDHGLVIREQFF
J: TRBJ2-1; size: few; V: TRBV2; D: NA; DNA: TGTGCCAGCAGTGAAACCCCAGGGTTCGATGAGCAGTTCTTC; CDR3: CASSETPGFDEQFF
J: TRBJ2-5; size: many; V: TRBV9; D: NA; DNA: TGTGCCAGCAGCGCCACCCCCTTGGGGGAGACCCAGTACTTC; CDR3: CASSATPLGETQYF
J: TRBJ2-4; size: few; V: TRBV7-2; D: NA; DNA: TGTGCCAGCAGCATGGGACTCCTGGTGGGAAACATTCAGTACTTC; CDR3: CASSMGLLVGNIQYF
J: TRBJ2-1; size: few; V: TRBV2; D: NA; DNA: TGTGCCAGCAGTGAACTTGGTAGCGCGAGCTCCTACAATGAGCAGTTCTTC; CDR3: CASSELGSASSYNEQFF
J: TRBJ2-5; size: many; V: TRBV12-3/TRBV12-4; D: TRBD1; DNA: TGTGCCAGCGGACAGGGGGACAAGACCCAGTACTTC; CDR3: CASGQGDKTQYF
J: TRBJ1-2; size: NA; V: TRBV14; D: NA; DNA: TGTGCCAGCAGCCAAGATTCAATTCCCCTGGGCTACACCTTC; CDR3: CASSQDSIPLGYTF
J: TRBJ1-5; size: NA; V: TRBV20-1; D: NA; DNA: TGCAGTGTGAGACGGGTTATAGGTATGAGCAATCAGCCCCAGCATTTT; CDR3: CSVRRVIGMSNQPQHF